A single sample gave rise to the 13 T cell receptor beta chains below, sequenced in a study of cytomegalovirus exposure and HLA in healthy donors. The PCR made use of 60 Vbeta and 13 Jbeta primers. The data were produced by immunoSEQ multiplex PCR, yet TCRdb's version contains in-frame clones alone and is incomplete. Seen here are approximately 190,000 clones, roughly 68% observed once, and the top ten hold about 3%. The sample taken for sequencing was PBMCs. The receptors stem from a man aged 35-49 years in good health and CMV-seropositive.

Worth noting for this clone: Other DNA sequences in this sample translate to the same CDR3. The CDR3 bases are TGTGCCATCAGCGGTGACATATATAATTCACCCCTCCACTTT. This encodes CAISGDIYNSPLHF. The chain has TRBV10-3 and TRBJ1-6; D remains ambiguous. Trimming took off 6 bases at V and 4 bases at J, with 10 bases between the two ends. The germline V gene encodes CDR1 ENHRY and CDR2 SYGVKD. The CDR3 extends over 14 amino acids.

The rearrangement uses TRBV11-1 and TRBJ2-7; D perhaps matches TRBD2 (7 bases). The germline CDR1 and CDR2 sequences are SGHAT and FQDESV (reference sequence). V lost 5 bases and J lost 4, with 18 bases in between. The CDR3 is 15 residues long. This CDR3 is CASSLGGPNPYEQYF. The CDR3 bases are TGTGCCAGCAGCCTCGGGGGGCCGAACCCTTACGAGCAGTACTTC. Based on the CDR3 plus reference TRBV11-1 and TRBJ2-7, the full variable domain is EAEVAQSPRYKITEKSQAVAFWCDPISGHATLYWYRQILGQGPELLVQFQDESVVDDSQLPKDRFSAERLKGVDSTLKIQPAELGDSAMYLCASSLGGPNPYEQYFGPGTRLTVT.

CDR3 region: CASSPTGTVNYGYTF. CDR3 nucleotides: TGTGCCAGCAGCCCCACCGGGACAGTAAACTATGGCTACACCTTC. The chain uses TRBV5-4 and TRBJ1-2, with TRBD1 identical over 7 bases. The V gene's germline CDR1 is SGHNT and CDR2 YYREEE (reference sequence). The CDR3 spans 15 residues. V lost 4 bases and J lost 2; bases outside the gene matches: 8.

In its sample, this clone was seen a few times. The rearrangement links TRBV6-6 to TRBJ1-2, with unresolved D. This CDR3 has 13 residues. In germline, CDR1 is MNHNY, CDR2 SVGAGI (reference sequence). Trimming pared 5 bases from V and 6 bases from J, leaving 13 bases between. The CDR3 reads CASSGRGFDGYTF. The DNA of the CDR3 is TGTGCCAGCAGTGGGAGAGGGTTTGATGGCTACACCTTC.

This clone was recorded a few times. The chain carries TRBV10-3 and TRBJ1-6, with 10 bases aligning to TRBD1. Germline V CDR1 and CDR2: ENHRY, SYGVKD. The CDR3 is 15 residues long. With V trimmed by 10 bases and J by 7 bases, 10 bases remained unmatched. CDR3 nucleotides: TGTGCCACCTCGACAGGGGGCGACGGAAATTCACCCCTCCACTTT. As protein: CATSTGGDGNSPLHF.

The chain couples TRBV4-2 to TRBJ2-5, with 7 bases matching TRBD2. CDR3 length: 14 amino acids. CDR1 is LGHNA and CDR2 is YNFKEQ in the germline V gene. V dropped 6 bases and J dropped 2; count of bases not matched to a gene: 6. Written as DNA, the CDR3 is TGTGCCAGCAGTCTCTCAGCGGGGCAAGAGACCCAGTACTTC. It translates to CASSLSAGQETQYF.

The V and J genes are TRBV2 and TRBJ2-7; a possible D gene is TRBD1 (6 bases). Germline CDR1 reads SNHLY; CDR2 reads FYNNEI. This CDR3 spans 13 amino acids. Between the trimmed V and J ends, which lost 6 bases and 5 bases, there was a span of 14 bases. CDR3 coding DNA: TGTGCCAGCAGAGGGCAGGGGCCCCACGAGCAGTACTTC. Translation: CASRGQGPHEQYF. Combining the CDR3 with reference TRBV2 and TRBJ2-7 gives the whole variable domain EPEVTQTPSHQVTQMGQEVILRCVPISNHLYFYWYRQILGQKVEFLVSFYNNEISEKSEIFDDQFSVERPDGSNFTLKIRSTKLEDSAMYFCASRGQGPHEQYFGPGTRLTVT.

The CDR3 region has the DNA TGTGCCAGCAGGGTACAGGACACAGATACGCAGTATTTT. Its translation: CASRVQDTDTQYF. This chain joins TRBV6-1 and TRBJ2-3; possible D gene TRBD1, 5 bases. Germline assignment: CDR1 MNHNS and CDR2 SASEGT. CDR3 size: 13 residues. V was shortened by 6 bases and J by 2 bases, with 9 bases between the two germline ends.

This sequence joins TRBV7-9 and TRBJ2-3, with D perhaps TRBD2 (7 bases). Per germline, CDR1 SEHNR and CDR2 FQNEAQ (reference sequence). Trimming removed 2 bases at V and 4 bases at J, with 10 bases between. The CDR3 sequence is 14 residues long. Here the CDR3 DNA reads TGTGCCAGCAGCTTACGGGGGGCCTCAGATACGCAGTATTTT. This sequence encodes CASSLRGASDTQYF. Combining the CDR3 with reference TRBV7-9 and TRBJ2-3 gives the whole variable domain DTGVSQNPRHKITKRGQNVTFRCDPISEHNRLYWYRQTLGQGPEFLTYFQNEAQLEKSRLLSDRFSAERPKGSFSTLEIQRTEQGDSAMYLCASSLRGASDTQYFGPGTRLTVL.

This clone was observed at least ten times. V and J are TRBV13 and TRBJ1-4, with D hard to call. The germline V and J ends were trimmed by 4 bases and 7 bases, with 13 bases remaining between them. Germline V gives CDR1 PRHDT, CDR2 FYEKMQ (reference sequence). The CDR3 length is 14 residues. The CDR3 here is CASSSPRRSEKLFF. DNA for the CDR3: TGTGCCAGCAGCTCGCCCCGGAGGAGTGAAAAACTGTTTTTT.

This clone was seen a few times. This chain joins TRBV29-1 and TRBJ2-5; 10 nucleotides align to TRBD2. Per germline, CDR1 SQVTM and CDR2 ANQGSEA. CDR3 size: 14 residues. The J segment lost 2 bases and the V segment lost 7 bases, leaving 7 bases of the junction unmatched. The CDR3 loop reads CSASLAGEQETQYF. CDR3 sequence (DNA): TGCAGCGCTTCTCTAGCGGGGGAACAAGAGACCCAGTACTTC.

This clone was recorded once. The chain combines TRBV5-1 with TRBJ1-4; TRBD1 is a possible D gene (5 bases). V lost 0 bases and J lost 1, with 13 bases in between. The germline V gene encodes CDR1 SGHRS and CDR2 YFSETQ. The CDR3 extends over 17 amino acids. CDR3 nucleotides: TGCGCCAGCAGCTTGGGAGTGCAGGGAGGAACTAATGAAAAACTGTTTTTT. It translates to CASSLGVQGGTNEKLFF.

In its sample, this clone was seen a few times. The chain is built from TRBV5-6 and TRBJ2-7; 7 nucleotides agree with TRBD1. CDR1 SGHDT and CDR2 YYEEEE come from the germline V gene. Trimming cost V 3 bases and J 7 bases; bases outside gene matches: 7. CDR3 length: 13 residues. CDR3 region: CASSSYPGGEQYF. The CDR3 bases are TGTGCCAGCAGCTCGTATCCAGGGGGAGAGCAGTACTTC.